Each of the 30 T cell receptor beta chains below was sequenced from the same sample in a study of Graves' ophthalmopathy and Graves' hyperthyroidism. From RNA, the CDR3 regions of TCR beta chains were amplified and sequenced. HTBI-primed RT-PCR formed the first round, and a multiplex PCR formed the second. TCRdb re-called the multiplex PCR reads with MiXCR, one entry per CDR3 protein. The sample lists 900,000 to 1,200,000 distinct CDR3 sequences; about 38% were seen once. Material: peripheral blood or thyroid tissue (not recorded which). These receptors were taken from an adult man with Graves' hyperthyroidism.

The chain combines TRBV5-1 with TRBJ2-2; perhaps TRBD2 as D (7 bases). Per germline, CDR1 SGHRS and CDR2 YFSETQ. V lost 4 bases, J lost 8 bases, and 18 bases lay in between. The CDR3 totals 15 residues. CDR3 nucleotide sequence: TGCGCCAGCAGCCATCTAGCGGACAGTTTAGGGGAGCTGTTTTTT. Its translation: CASSHLADSLGELFF.

The chain recombines TRBV6-5 with TRBJ2-5; 7 nucleotides align to TRBD1. V was pared by 4 bases and J by 3 bases, with 11 bases of the junction left unmatched. Per the germline V gene, CDR1 is MNHEY and CDR2 is SVGAGI. This CDR3 contains 16 residues. The CDR3, as DNA: TGTGCCAGCAGTTTCTCCCCGCAGGGGGTAGAAGAGACCCAGTACTTC. Translation: CASSFSPQGVEETQYF.

This clonotype was detected ten times or more. This sequence joins TRBV12-3 or TRBV12-4 and TRBJ1-5, with D hard to call. Trimming left V 2 bases short and J 6 bases short, with 2 bases between. The CDR3 consists of 11 residues. The CDR3 loop reads CASSLSQPQHF. CDR3 coding DNA: TGTGCCAGCAGTTTAAGTCAGCCCCAGCATTTT.

This chain links TRBV7-2 with TRBJ2-5; D is possibly TRBD2 (5 bases). This CDR3 spans 14 amino acids. Trimming removed 7 bases from V and 1 base from J, with 13 bases in between. Germline V gene sequence: CDR1 SGHTA, CDR2 FQGNSA. The DNA of the CDR3 is TGTGCCAGCAAGGCGGCTAGCATCCAAGAGACCCAGTACTTC. It specifies CASKAASIQETQYF.

The genes are TRBV6-2 or TRBV6-3 and TRBJ2-7; 9 bases fit TRBD2. With 6 bases clipped from V and 2 bases from J, the junction kept 5 bases outside the gene matches. This CDR3 region has 14 residues. Germline V CDR1 and CDR2: MNHEY, SVGEGT. CDR3 in amino acids: CASRPIAGAYEQYF. CDR3 coding DNA: TGTGCCAGCAGACCGATAGCGGGAGCCTACGAGCAGTACTTC.

This clonotype has a count of ten or more. The V gene is TRBV5-1, the J gene TRBJ2-2; D might be TRBD1 (6 bases). V lost 5 bases and J 1 base, leaving 9 bases between the germline ends. There are 14 residues in the CDR3. Germline CDR1 is SGHRS and CDR2 is YFSETQ. Here the CDR3 reads CASRSGQNTGELFF. The CDR3 coding sequence is TGCGCCAGCAGATCGGGACAGAACACCGGGGAGCTGTTTTTT.

This clonotype occurred many times. This CDR3 is CASSMGDSPYEQYF. The CDR3 region has the DNA TGCGCCAGCAGCATGGGGGACAGCCCCTACGAGCAGTACTTC. The chain joins TRBV5-1 to TRBJ2-7, with 7 bases identical to TRBD1. The CDR3 runs to 14 residues. J lost 2 bases, V lost 4 bases, and 6 bases had no gene match. Germline V gene sequence: CDR1 SGHRS, CDR2 YFSETQ. Based on the CDR3 plus reference TRBV5-1 and TRBJ2-7, the full variable domain is KAGVTQTPRYLIKTRGQQVTLSCSPISGHRSVSWYQQTPGQGLQFLFEYFSETQRNKGNFPGRFSGRQFSNSRSEMNVSTLELGDSALYLCASSMGDSPYEQYFGPGTRLTVT.

This clonotype has at least ten counts. This chain joins TRBV11-2 and TRBJ2-7, with a tentative D call TRBD2 (5 bases). Germline CDR1 is SGHAT and CDR2 is FQNNGV. The CDR3 loop spans 16 amino acids. Trimming left V 1 base short and J 2 bases short, with 15 bases between. The CDR3 loop reads CASSLGARVGPYEQYF. CDR3 in DNA: TGTGCCAGCAGCTTAGGGGCGAGGGTAGGGCCCTACGAGCAGTACTTC.

This clonotype was detected ten times or more. V usage is TRBV7-9 and J usage is TRBJ2-7; 8 nucleotides match TRBD2. Germline assignment: CDR1 SEHNR and CDR2 FQNEAQ (reference sequence). With 5 bases clipped from V and 0 bases from J, the junction kept 6 bases outside the gene matches. This CDR3 is 15 amino acids long. This CDR3 reads CASSLRTSFSYEQYF. The CDR3 DNA is TGTGCCAGCAGCCTTCGGACTAGCTTCTCCTACGAGCAGTACTTC.

About this clonotype itself: Possible read error: a much larger clone is one base away. The chain recombines TRBV10-2 with TRBJ1-1; no definite D call. Germline V gene data show CDR1 as WSHSY and CDR2 as SAAADI. The CDR3 is 11 amino acids. The CDR3 sequence is CASSYFGRAFF. For the CDR3, the DNA is TGTGCCAGCAGTTACTTCGGGAGAGCTTTCTTT.

This chain uses TRBV7-9 with TRBJ2-6; weak D call: TRBD2 (6 bases). Looked up from germline, CDR1 is SEHNR and CDR2 is FQNEAQ (reference sequence). The V end lost 1 base, the J end lost 0 bases, and 28 bases lay between the germline ends. The CDR3 spans 23 residues. CDR3 loop: CASSLETRSRGLRINSGANVLTF. The CDR3, as DNA: TGTGCCAGCAGCTTAGAAACCCGATCCCGGGGACTTCGAATTAACTCTGGGGCCAACGTCCTGACTTTC.

This clonotype has just a few counts. The V and J genes are TRBV4-2 and TRBJ2-2, with TRBD1 matching 7 bases. From germline, CDR1 is LGHNA and CDR2 YNFKEQ. The CDR3 runs 18 residues. After removal of 5 bases from V and 7 bases from J, the junction contained 19 bases not matched to a gene. CDR3 loop: CASSSMTASGGLVGELFF. CDR3 bases: TGTGCCAGCAGCTCGATGACGGCGTCAGGGGGTCTTGTCGGGGAGCTGTTTTTT.

The rearrangement uses TRBV20-1 and TRBJ2-5, with 12 bases that match TRBD1. The V gene's germline CDR1 is DFQATT and CDR2 SNEGSKA (reference sequence). The CDR3 is made up of 15 amino acids. V lost 6 bases, J lost 2 bases, and 7 bases stayed unmatched. The CDR3 DNA follows: TGCAGTGCCGCCTCGGGACAGGGGGCTCAAGAGACCCAGTACTTC. Protein product: CSAASGQGAQETQYF.

This clonotype was detected many times. The chain is built from TRBV6-1 and TRBJ1-5; D is perhaps TRBD1 (6 bases). Trimming pared 7 bases from V and 7 bases from J, leaving 17 bases between. Germline V gives CDR1 MNHNS, CDR2 SASEGT. The CDR3 length is 14 residues. CDR3 sequence (DNA): TGTGCCAGCAATCCGACAGGCGAGGTCCAGCCCCAGCATTTT. Protein sequence: CASNPTGEVQPQHF.

A remark on this clonotype: Germline and junction disagree at one end, which may indicate a read error. The chain uses TRBV29-1 and TRBJ2-6; 7 nucleotides align to TRBD1. The CDR3 consists of 12 residues. Germline-derived CDR1 and CDR2 are SQVTM and ANQGSEA. CDR3 protein: CSLRTGLNTEAF. CDR3 bases: TGCAGCTTAAGGACAGGATTGAACACTGAAGCTTTC.

This clonotype was observed at least ten times. This chain joins TRBV5-6 and TRBJ2-7; no definite D call. CDR1 and CDR2 from the germline V gene are SGHDT and YYEEEE. V was pared by 1 base and J by 2 bases, with 7 bases between. The CDR3 covers 13 residues. The CDR3 coding sequence is TGTGCCAGCAGCTTGCACGGAGCCTACGAGCAGTACTTC. This translates into CASSLHGAYEQYF.

The rearrangement joins TRBV7-2 to TRBJ1-5; 9 bases agree with TRBD1. Germline CDR1 and CDR2: SGHTA and FQGNSA. V lost 3 bases and J lost 0; bases outside the gene matches: 9. The CDR3 length is 18 residues. CDR3 DNA sequence: TGTGCCAGCAGCTTGGCTGACAGGGGGTTTCATAGCAATCAGCCCCAGCATTTT. This sequence encodes CASSLADRGFHSNQPQHF. The entire variable domain, with the rest obtained from reference TRBV7-2 and TRBJ1-5, is as follows: GAGVSQSPSNKVTEKGKDVELRCDPISGHTALYWYRQSLGQGLEFLIYFQGNSAPDKSGLPSDRFSAERTGGSVSTLTIQRTQQEDSAVYLCASSLADRGFHSNQPQHFGDGTRLSIL.

The chain combines TRBV2 with TRBJ2-7; weak D call: TRBD1 (6 bases). Trimming took off 8 bases at V and 2 bases at J, with 13 bases between the two ends. Germline V gene sequence: CDR1 SNHLY, CDR2 FYNNEI. This CDR3 spans 13 amino acids. The chain's CDR3 is CASLMDSAYEQYF. The CDR3 DNA is TGTGCCAGCTTGATGGACAGTGCCTACGAGCAGTACTTC.

The chain links TRBV4-3 to TRBJ2-5; possible D gene TRBD2, 6 bases. The length of the CDR3 is 14 residues. Germline V CDR1 and CDR2: LGHNA, YSLEER. The ends were cut back, 4 bases at V and 5 bases at J, with 14 bases in the middle. DNA for the CDR3: TGCGCCAGCAGCCGAGGACGGGAGCGGGAGACCCAGTACTTC. Residues: CASSRGRERETQYF.

Ten or more counts support this clonotype. This rearrangement joins TRBV19 to TRBJ1-1; D is unclear. The germline gives CDR1 LNHDA, CDR2 SQIVND (reference sequence). The V end was cut by 7 bases, the J end by 1 base, with 10 bases between. The CDR3 extends over 13 amino acids. This CDR3 is CASKLGRNTEAFF. DNA of the CDR3: TGTGCCAGTAAATTAGGACGGAACACTGAAGCTTTCTTT.

This clonotype was picked up many times. Here the CDR3 DNA reads TGTGCCAGCACTCAAGGGGTCTATGGCTACACCTTC. Translating it yields CASTQGVYGYTF. The chain joins TRBV9 to TRBJ1-2, with a weak D call TRBD1 (5 bases). CDR3 length equals 12 residues. Germline V CDR1 and CDR2: SGDLS, YYNGEE. The ends were cut back, 6 bases at V and 4 bases at J, with 10 bases in the middle.

V and J are TRBV30 and TRBJ1-5; D remains unclear. This CDR3 has 13 residues. The germline V gene has CDR1 GTSNPN and CDR2 SVGIG (reference sequence). Trimming cost V 2 bases and J 1 base, with 6 bases left between them. The CDR3 loop is CAWSFDSNQPQHF. The DNA of the CDR3 is TGTGCCTGGAGTTTCGACAGCAATCAGCCCCAGCATTTT.

The rearrangement joins TRBV6-5 to TRBJ1-6, with 7 bases aligning to TRBD1. The CDR3 has 15 residues. From germline, CDR1 is MNHEY and CDR2 SVGAGI. J lost 7 bases, V lost 6 bases, and 9 bases had no gene match. CDR3 in amino acids: CASRDGTALNSPLHF. CDR3 coding DNA: TGTGCCAGCAGAGATGGGACAGCCCTAAATTCACCCCTCCACTTT.

This clonotype was detected ten times or more. V and J are TRBV10-3 and TRBJ2-7; 7 bases fit TRBD1. This CDR3 has 13 amino acids. Germline CDR1 and CDR2: ENHRY and SYGVKD. J was trimmed by 3 bases and V by 5 bases; bases with no gene match: 4. The CDR3 sequence is CAISYGQDYEQYF. In DNA, the CDR3 is TGTGCCATCAGTTACGGACAGGACTACGAGCAGTACTTC.

The table lists this clonotype with a few counts. At one end the junction does not follow the germline gene, possibly because of a read error. The chain employs TRBV6-5 and TRBJ1-1; D might be TRBD1 (5 bases). The CDR3 is 12 residues long. The germline gives CDR1 MNHEY, CDR2 SVGAGI. CDR3 DNA sequence: TGTGCCAGCAGTGATCTGGACACCCCTCCGGTCTTT. It yields the protein CASSDLDTPPVF.

With regard to this clonotype: A much larger clone differs from this one at a single base, so this may be a read error. The genes are TRBV24-1 and TRBJ2-3; D remains unclear. The CDR3 loop spans 10 amino acids. V was trimmed by 12 bases and J by 4 bases, leaving 7 bases between them. Germline values: CDR1 KGHDR, CDR2 SFDVKD. This CDR3 is CACAADTQYF. The CDR3 region has the DNA TGTGCCTGTGCGGCAGATACGCAGTATTTT.

The chain carries TRBV12-3 or TRBV12-4 and TRBJ2-7, with a possible D match to TRBD2 (6 bases). V was trimmed by 6 bases and J by 3 bases, leaving 12 bases between them. The CDR3 is 13 residues long. The CDR3 protein is CASSHVGGYEQYF. In DNA, the CDR3 is TGTGCCAGCAGCCACGTGGGGGGCTACGAGCAGTACTTC.

In its sample, this clonotype was seen a few times. This chain joins TRBV20-1 and TRBJ2-7, with D unresolved. Germline assignment: CDR1 DFQATT and CDR2 SNEGSKA (reference sequence). The CDR3 consists of 13 residues. The V and J ends lost 1 base and 1 base respectively, with 8 bases between them. CDR3 residues: CSARGLSSYEQYF. Written as DNA, the CDR3 is TGCAGTGCTAGAGGACTCTCGTCCTACGAGCAGTACTTC.

This clonotype was recorded only once. The genes are TRBV5-1 and TRBJ2-5; D may correspond to TRBD1 or TRBD2 (6 bases each). The CDR3 sequence is 11 residues long. Trimming shortened V by 1 base and J by 13 bases, and 11 bases separated the two germline ends. Germline loops: CDR1 SGHRS, CDR2 YFSETQ. CDR3 DNA: TGCGCCAGCAGCTTGAGGGGGGTCGTGTACTTC. Protein product: CASSLRGVVYF.

A few counts support this clonotype. The chain employs TRBV7-9 and TRBJ2-7; TRBD1 might be the D (8 bases). Trimming stripped 5 bases from V and 10 bases from J, with 15 bases between. Germline-derived CDR1 and CDR2 are SEHNR and FQNEAQ (reference sequence). CDR3 length: 12 amino acids. As DNA, the CDR3 is TGTGCCAGCAGCACAGGGGGGGGGTATCAGTACTTC. It encodes CASSTGGGYQYF.